Listed below are T cell receptor beta chains from one sample, sequenced in a study of cytomegalovirus exposure and HLA in healthy donors. Sequencing used immunoSEQ multiplex PCR; TCRdb keeps in-frame clones, though not all of them. The sample contains about 210,000 clones, about four fifths of which appear only once. The source material was PBMCs. The receptors derive from a man aged 35-49 years in good health and CMV-seropositive. Both conserved end residues are part of each CDR3. D genes are given only for firm matches. Rows may omit the clone size; those that give it use once, few, many or a size class.

v_gene,abundance,j_gene,d_gene,CDR3aa,CDR3nt
TRBV4-1,few,TRBJ1-1,.,CASSPRKLNTEAFF,TGCGCCAGCAGCCCTAGGAAGTTGAACACTGAAGCTTTCTTT
TRBV25-1,.,TRBJ2-2,TRBD1,CASSPRRQGGGELFF,TGTGCCAGCAGTCCACGTCGACAGGGGGGTGGGGAGCTGTTTTTT
TRBV2,few,TRBJ1-3,.,CASTGGVSGNTIYF,TGTGCCAGCACGGGCGGGGTCTCTGGAAACACCATATATTTT
TRBV15,.,TRBJ1-2,.,CATSRVWTGGYTF,TGTGCCACCAGTAGGGTTTGGACTGGAGGCTACACCTTC
TRBV5-1,.,TRBJ2-1,.,CASSLGQQINNNEQFF,TGCGCCAGCAGCTTGGGACAGCAAATCAATAACAATGAGCAGTTCTTC
TRBV28,.,TRBJ1-2,.,CASSRGGGYTF,TGTGCCAGCAGTCGGGGTGGGGGCTACACCTTC
TRBV19,.,TRBJ2-1,.,CASSIWTEAEQFF,TGTGCCAGTAGTATCTGGACAGAAGCTGAGCAGTTCTTC
TRBV6-1,.,TRBJ2-1,TRBD2,CASSEGETSGRDNEQFF,TGTGCCAGCAGTGAAGGTGAGACTAGCGGGAGAGACAATGAGCAGTTCTTC
TRBV19,.,TRBJ2-2,.,CASSIVASAGELFF,TGTGCCAGTAGTATAGTGGCTAGCGCTGGGGAGCTGTTTTTT
TRBV2,.,TRBJ2-3,TRBD2,CASSAVVAGSTDTQYF,TGTGCCAGCAGTGCCGTGGTAGCGGGAAGCACAGATACGCAGTATTTT
TRBV7-9,.,TRBJ2-1,TRBD2,CASSFWTSRDEQFF,TGTGCCAGCAGCTTTTGGACTAGCAGGGATGAGCAGTTCTTC
TRBV27,once,TRBJ1-5,.,CASSPSRVMGNQPQHF,TGTGCCAGCAGTCCCTCCCGGGTTATGGGTAATCAGCCCCAGCATTTT
TRBV6-6,.,TRBJ1-2,.,CASSYGDGAAGYTF,TGTGCCAGCAGTTACGGTGACGGAGCGGCGGGCTACACCTTC
TRBV6-6,.,TRBJ2-5,.,CASSYRLDQETQYF,TGTGCCAGCAGTTACCGGCTAGATCAAGAGACCCAGTACTTC
TRBV5-4,few,TRBJ1-4,TRBD1,CASSDWTGGGELFF,TGTGCCAGCAGCGACTGGACAGGGGGAGGGGAACTGTTTTTT
TRBV5-1,.,TRBJ2-7,.,CASSLGELGEQYF,TGCGCCAGCAGCTTGGGGGAGTTAGGGGAGCAGTACTTC
TRBV4-2,.,TRBJ1-2,TRBD1,CASSQVPYRGLGYGYTF,TGTGCCAGCAGCCAAGTCCCCTACAGGGGGCTAGGCTATGGCTACACCTTC
TRBV15,.,TRBJ2-1,.,CATSRALTEQFF,TGTGCCACCAGCAGAGCCCTGACAGAGCAGTTCTTC
TRBV19,.,TRBJ2-1,.,CASSIGDEQFF,TGTGCCAGTAGTATCGGGGATGAGCAGTTCTTC
TRBV7-9,few,TRBJ2-6,TRBD1,CASSSNRGSGANVLTF,TGTGCCAGCAGCTCCAACAGGGGCTCTGGGGCCAACGTCCTGACTTTC
TRBV6-6,.,TRBJ1-1,.,CASRDSDTEAFF,TGTGCCAGCCGCGACAGTGACACTGAAGCTTTCTTT
TRBV27,.,TRBJ2-1,TRBD1,CASSPRQGSYNEQFF,TGTGCCAGCAGTCCTCGACAGGGGTCCTACAATGAGCAGTTCTTC
TRBV29-1,.,TRBJ2-1,.,CSGGRGRYNEQFF,TGCAGCGGAGGCAGGGGTCGTTACAATGAGCAGTTCTTC
TRBV15,.,TRBJ1-5,TRBD1,CATTDRGDGGLQHF,TGTGCCACCACTGACAGGGGCGACGGGGGGCTCCAGCATTTT
TRBV2,.,TRBJ1-1,.,CASVRQVMNTEAFF,TGTGCCAGCGTGAGACAGGTCATGAACACTGAAGCTTTCTTT
TRBV6-4,.,TRBJ2-3,.,CASSDLGAVTDTQYF,TGTGCCAGCAGTGACCTGGGGGCAGTCACAGATACGCAGTATTTT
TRBV29-1,.,TRBJ2-1,.,CSVVLLRATSYNEQFF,TGCAGCGTTGTTTTACTCAGGGCTACCTCCTACAATGAGCAGTTCTTC
TRBV4-1,.,TRBJ1-5,.,CASSQSIDQPQHF,TGCGCCAGCAGCCAGAGCATCGATCAGCCCCAGCATTTT
TRBV7-8,once,TRBJ1-2,TRBD1,CASSLQGAVDYGYTF,TGTGCCAGCAGCTTACAGGGGGCGGTGGACTATGGCTACACCTTC